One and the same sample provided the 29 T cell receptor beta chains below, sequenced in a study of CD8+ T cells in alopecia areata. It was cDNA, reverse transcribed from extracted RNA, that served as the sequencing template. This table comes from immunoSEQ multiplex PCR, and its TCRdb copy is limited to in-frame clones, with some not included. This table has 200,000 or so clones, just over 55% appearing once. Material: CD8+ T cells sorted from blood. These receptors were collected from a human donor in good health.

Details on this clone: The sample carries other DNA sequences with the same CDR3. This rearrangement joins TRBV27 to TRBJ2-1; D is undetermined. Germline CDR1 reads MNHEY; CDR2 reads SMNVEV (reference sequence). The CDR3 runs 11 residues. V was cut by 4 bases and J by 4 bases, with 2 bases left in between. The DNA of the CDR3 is TGTGCCAGCAGTTATTACAATGAGCAGTTCTTC. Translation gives CASSYYNEQFF.

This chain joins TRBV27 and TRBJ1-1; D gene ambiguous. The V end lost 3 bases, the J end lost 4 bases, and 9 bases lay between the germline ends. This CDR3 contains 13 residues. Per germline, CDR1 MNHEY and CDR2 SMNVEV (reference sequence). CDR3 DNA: TGTGCCAGCAGTTTTGGTACTCTCACTGAAGCTTTCTTT. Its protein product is CASSFGTLTEAFF.

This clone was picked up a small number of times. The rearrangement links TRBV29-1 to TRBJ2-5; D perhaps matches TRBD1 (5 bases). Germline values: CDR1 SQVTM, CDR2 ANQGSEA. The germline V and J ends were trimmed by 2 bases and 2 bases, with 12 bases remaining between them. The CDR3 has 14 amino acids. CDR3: CSVEQGLVQETQYF. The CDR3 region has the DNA TGCAGCGTTGAACAGGGCCTTGTACAAGAGACCCAGTACTTC.

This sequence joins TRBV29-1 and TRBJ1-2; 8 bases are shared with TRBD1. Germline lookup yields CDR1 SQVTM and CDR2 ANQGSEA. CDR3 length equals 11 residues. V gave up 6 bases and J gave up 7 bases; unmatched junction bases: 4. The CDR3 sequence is CSVAGGRGYTF. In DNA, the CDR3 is TGCAGCGTCGCAGGGGGCCGTGGCTACACCTTC.

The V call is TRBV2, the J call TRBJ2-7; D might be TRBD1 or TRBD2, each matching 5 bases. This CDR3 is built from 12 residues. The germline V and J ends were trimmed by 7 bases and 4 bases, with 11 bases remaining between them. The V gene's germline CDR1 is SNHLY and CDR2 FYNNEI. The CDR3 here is CASKGWGYEQYF. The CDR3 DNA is TGTGCCAGCAAGGGATGGGGGTACGAGCAGTACTTC.

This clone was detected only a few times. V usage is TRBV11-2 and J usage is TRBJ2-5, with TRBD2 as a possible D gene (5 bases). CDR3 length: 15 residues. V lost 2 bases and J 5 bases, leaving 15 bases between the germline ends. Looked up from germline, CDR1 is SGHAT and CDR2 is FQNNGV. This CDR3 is CASSLLGSDLETQYF. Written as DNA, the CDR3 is TGTGCCAGCAGCTTATTGGGTAGCGATCTGGAGACCCAGTACTTC.

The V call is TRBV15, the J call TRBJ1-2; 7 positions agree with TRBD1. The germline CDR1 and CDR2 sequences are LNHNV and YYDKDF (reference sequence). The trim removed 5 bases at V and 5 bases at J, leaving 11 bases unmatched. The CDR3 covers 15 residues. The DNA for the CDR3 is TGTGCCACCAGCCTTAAGTTACAGGGGAGGTATGGCTACACCTTC. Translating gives CATSLKLQGRYGYTF.

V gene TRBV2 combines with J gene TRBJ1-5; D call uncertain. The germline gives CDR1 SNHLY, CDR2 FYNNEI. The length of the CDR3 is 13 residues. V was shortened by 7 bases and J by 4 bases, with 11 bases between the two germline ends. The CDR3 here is CASTPEENQPQHF. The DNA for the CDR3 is TGTGCCAGCACCCCTGAGGAGAATCAGCCCCAGCATTTT.

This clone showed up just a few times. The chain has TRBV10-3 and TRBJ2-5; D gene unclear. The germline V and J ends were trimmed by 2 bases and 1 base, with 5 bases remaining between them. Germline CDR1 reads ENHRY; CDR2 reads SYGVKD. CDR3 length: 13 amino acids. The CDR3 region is CAISERAQETQYF. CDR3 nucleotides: TGTGCCATCAGTGAGAGAGCCCAAGAGACCCAGTACTTC.

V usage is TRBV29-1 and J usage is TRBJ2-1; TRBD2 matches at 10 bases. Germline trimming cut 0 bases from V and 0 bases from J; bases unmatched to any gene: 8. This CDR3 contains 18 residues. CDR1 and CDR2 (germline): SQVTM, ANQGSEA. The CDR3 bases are TGCAGCGTTGAAGATCTTTCTAGCGGGGGCCGCTCCTACAATGAGCAGTTCTTC. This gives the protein CSVEDLSSGGRSYNEQFF.

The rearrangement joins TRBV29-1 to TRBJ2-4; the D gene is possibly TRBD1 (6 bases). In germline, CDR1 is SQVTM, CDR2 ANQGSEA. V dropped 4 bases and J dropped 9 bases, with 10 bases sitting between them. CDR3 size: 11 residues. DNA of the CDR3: TGCAGCGTTGGGACAGACAGCATTCAGTACTTC. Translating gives CSVGTDSIQYF.

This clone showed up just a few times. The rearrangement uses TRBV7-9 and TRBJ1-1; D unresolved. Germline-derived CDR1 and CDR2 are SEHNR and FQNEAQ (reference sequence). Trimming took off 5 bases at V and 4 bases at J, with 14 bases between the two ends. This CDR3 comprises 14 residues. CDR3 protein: CASSQMWEITEAFF. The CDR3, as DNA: TGTGCCAGCAGCCAGATGTGGGAGATCACTGAAGCTTTCTTT.

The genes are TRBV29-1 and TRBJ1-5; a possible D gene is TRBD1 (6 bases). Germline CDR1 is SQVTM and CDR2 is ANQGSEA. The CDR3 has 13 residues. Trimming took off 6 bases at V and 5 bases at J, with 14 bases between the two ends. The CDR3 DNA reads TGCAGCGTCCCCGGGGAGGGGGATCAGCCCCAGCATTTT. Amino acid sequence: CSVPGEGDQPQHF.

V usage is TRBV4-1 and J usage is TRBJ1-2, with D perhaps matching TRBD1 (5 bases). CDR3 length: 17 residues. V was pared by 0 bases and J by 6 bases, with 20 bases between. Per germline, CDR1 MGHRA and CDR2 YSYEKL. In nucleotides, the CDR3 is TGCGCCAGCAGCCAAGATGATAACACAATGGGGCTGAATGGCTACACCTTC. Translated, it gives CASSQDDNTMGLNGYTF.

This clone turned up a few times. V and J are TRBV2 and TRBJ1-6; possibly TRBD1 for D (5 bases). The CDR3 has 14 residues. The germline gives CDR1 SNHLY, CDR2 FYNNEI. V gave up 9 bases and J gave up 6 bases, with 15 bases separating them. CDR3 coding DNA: TGTGCCAGTGTGAGCAGGGTTGTTAATTCACCCCTCCACTTT. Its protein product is CASVSRVVNSPLHF.

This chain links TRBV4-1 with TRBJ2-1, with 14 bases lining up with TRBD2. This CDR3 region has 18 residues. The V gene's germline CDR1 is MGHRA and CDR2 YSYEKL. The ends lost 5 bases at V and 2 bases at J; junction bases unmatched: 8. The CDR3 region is CASSYRLAGGPTYNEQFF. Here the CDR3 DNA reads TGCGCCAGCAGCTATCGACTAGCGGGGGGGCCTACCTACAATGAGCAGTTCTTC.

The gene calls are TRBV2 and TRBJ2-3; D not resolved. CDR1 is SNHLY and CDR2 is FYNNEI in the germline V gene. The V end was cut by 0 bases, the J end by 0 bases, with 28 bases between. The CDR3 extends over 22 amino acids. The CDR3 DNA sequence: TGTGCCAGCAGTGAAGCGCTTGGCCTCCACCGAAGCGAGACTCCTAGCACAGATACGCAGTATTTT. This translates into CASSEALGLHRSETPSTDTQYF.

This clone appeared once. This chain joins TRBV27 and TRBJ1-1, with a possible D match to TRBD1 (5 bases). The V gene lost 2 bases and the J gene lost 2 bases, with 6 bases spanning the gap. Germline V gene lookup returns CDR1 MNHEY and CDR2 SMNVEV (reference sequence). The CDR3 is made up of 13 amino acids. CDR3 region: CASSLGHNTEAFF. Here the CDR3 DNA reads TGTGCCAGCAGTTTAGGACACAACACTGAAGCTTTCTTT.

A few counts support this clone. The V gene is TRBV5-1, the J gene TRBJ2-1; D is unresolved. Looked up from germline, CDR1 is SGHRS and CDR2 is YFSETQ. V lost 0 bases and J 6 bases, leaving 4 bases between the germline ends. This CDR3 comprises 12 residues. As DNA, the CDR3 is TGCGCCAGCAGCTTGGACGCCAATGAGCAGTTCTTC. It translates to CASSLDANEQFF.

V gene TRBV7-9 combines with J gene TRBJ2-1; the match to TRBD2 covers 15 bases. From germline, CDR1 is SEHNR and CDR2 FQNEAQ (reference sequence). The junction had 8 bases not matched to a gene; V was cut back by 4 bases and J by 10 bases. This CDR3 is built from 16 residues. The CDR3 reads CASSSWTSGGAVEQFF. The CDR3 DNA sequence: TGTGCCAGCAGCTCTTGGACTAGCGGGGGGGCGGTGGAGCAGTTCTTC.

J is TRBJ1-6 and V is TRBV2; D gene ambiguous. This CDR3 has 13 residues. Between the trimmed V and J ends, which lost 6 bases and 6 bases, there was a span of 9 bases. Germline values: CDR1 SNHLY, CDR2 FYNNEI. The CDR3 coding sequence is TGTGCCAGCAGACCAGGTTTTAATTCACCCCTCCACTTT. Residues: CASRPGFNSPLHF.

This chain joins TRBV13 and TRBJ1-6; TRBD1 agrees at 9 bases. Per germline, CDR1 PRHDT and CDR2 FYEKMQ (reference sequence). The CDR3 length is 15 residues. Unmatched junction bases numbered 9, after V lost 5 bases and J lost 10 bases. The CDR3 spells CASSRGRTGDSPLHF. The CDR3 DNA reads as TGTGCCAGCAGCCGCGGCCGGACAGGGGACTCACCCCTCCACTTT.

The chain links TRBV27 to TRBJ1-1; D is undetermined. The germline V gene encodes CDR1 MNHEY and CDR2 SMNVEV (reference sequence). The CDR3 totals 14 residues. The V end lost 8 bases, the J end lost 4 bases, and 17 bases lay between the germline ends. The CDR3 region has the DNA TGTGCCAGCCTTAAAGGGCCTCTGGGCACTGAAGCTTTCTTT. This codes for CASLKGPLGTEAFF.

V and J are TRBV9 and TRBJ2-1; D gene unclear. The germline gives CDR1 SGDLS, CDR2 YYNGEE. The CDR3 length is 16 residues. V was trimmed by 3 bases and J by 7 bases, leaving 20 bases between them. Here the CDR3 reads CASSAEDPGGRNEQFF. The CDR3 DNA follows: TGTGCCAGCAGCGCCGAAGACCCGGGCGGTCGGAATGAGCAGTTCTTC. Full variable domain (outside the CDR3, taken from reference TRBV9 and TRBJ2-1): DSGVTQTPKHLITATGQRVTLRCSPRSGDLSVYWYQQSLDQGLQFLIQYYNGEERAKGNILERFSAQQFPDLHSELNLSSLELGDSALYFCASSAEDPGGRNEQFFGPGTRLTVL.

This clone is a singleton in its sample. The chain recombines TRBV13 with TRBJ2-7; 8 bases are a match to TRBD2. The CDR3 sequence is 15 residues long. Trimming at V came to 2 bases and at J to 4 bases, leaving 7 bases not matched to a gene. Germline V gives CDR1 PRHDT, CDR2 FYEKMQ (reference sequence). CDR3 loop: CASSLQVSGDYEQYF. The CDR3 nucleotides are TGTGCCAGCAGCTTACAGGTTAGCGGGGATTACGAGCAGTACTTC. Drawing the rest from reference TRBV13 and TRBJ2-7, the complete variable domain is AAGVIQSPRHLIKEKRETATLKCYPIPRHDTVYWYQQGPGQDPQFLISFYEKMQSDKGSIPDRFSAQQFSDYHSELNMSSLELGDSALYFCASSLQVSGDYEQYFGPGTRLTVT.

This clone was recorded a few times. The DNA for the CDR3 is TGTGCCAGCAAGGGAACTAGAAATGAGCAGTTCTTC. It encodes CASKGTRNEQFF. The chain combines TRBV7-8 with TRBJ2-1; perhaps TRBD2 as D (5 bases). The CDR3 is made up of 12 amino acids. Germline loops: CDR1 SGHVS, CDR2 FQNEAQ. V was shortened by 7 bases and J by 7 bases, with 11 bases between the two germline ends.

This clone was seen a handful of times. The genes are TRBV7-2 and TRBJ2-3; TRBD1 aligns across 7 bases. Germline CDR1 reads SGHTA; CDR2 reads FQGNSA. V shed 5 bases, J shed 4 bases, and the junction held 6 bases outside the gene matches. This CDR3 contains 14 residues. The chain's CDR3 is CASSLTGSADTQYF. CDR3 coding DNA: TGTGCCAGCAGCCTGACAGGGAGTGCAGATACGCAGTATTTT.

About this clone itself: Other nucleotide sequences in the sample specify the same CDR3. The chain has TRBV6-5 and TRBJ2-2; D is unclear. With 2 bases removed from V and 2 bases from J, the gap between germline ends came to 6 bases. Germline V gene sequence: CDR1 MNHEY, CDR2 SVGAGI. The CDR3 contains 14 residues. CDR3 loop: CASSYGENTGELFF. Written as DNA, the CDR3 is TGTGCCAGCAGTTACGGGGAAAACACCGGGGAGCTGTTTTTT.

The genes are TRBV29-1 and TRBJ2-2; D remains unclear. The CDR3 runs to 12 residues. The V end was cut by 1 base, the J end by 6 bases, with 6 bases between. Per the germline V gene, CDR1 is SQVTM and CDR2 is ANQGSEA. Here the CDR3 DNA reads TGCAGCGTTGAAGGAGACTCCGGGGAGCTGTTTTTT. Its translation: CSVEGDSGELFF.